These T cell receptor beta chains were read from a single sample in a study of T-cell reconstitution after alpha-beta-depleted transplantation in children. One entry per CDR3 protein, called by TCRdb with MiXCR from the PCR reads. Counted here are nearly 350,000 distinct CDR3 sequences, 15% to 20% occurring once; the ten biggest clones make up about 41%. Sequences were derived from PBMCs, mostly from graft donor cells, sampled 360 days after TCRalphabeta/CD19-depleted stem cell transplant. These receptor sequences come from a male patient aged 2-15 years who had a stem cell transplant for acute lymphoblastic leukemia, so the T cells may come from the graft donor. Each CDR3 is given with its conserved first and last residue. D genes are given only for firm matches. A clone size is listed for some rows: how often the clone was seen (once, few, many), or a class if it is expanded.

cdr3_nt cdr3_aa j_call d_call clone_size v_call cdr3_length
TGTGCCAGCAGTGAATTGGGGTATACGCAGTATTTT CASSELGYTQYF TRBJ2-3 - many TRBV2 12
TGTGCCAGCAGCCAATCCACAGGGTTCCAGCCCCAGCATTTT CASSQSTGFQPQHF TRBJ1-5 - many TRBV12-3/TRBV12-4 14
TGCAGCGTTGAAGATCCCCTACGGGGGAGAGGGGGCACAGATACGCAGTATTTT CSVEDPLRGRGGTDTQYF TRBJ2-3 - - TRBV29-1 18
TGTGCCAGCTCACCAAGCTCGGACACTGAAGCTTTCTTT CASSPSSDTEAFF TRBJ1-1 - few TRBV18 13
TGCAGTGCTAGTCGGGGAGGAGAGCAGTTCTTC CSASRGGEQFF TRBJ2-1 - - TRBV20-1 11
TGTGCCAGCAGTTTTGCGGGAGGTTCCTACGAGCAGTACTTC CASSFAGGSYEQYF TRBJ2-7 TRBD2 many TRBV27 14
TGTGCCAGCGGACCCTCCGGGGAGTACTTC CASGPSGEYF TRBJ2-7 - few TRBV27 10
TGTGCCAGCAGCTCCCCCCGGGGGACCGTGGGAACAGATACGCAGTATTTT CASSSPRGTVGTDTQYF TRBJ2-3 - few TRBV7-3 17
TGTGCCAGCAGCTTATCGTCCTCTCCCTACGAGCAGTACTTC CASSLSSSPYEQYF TRBJ2-7 - few TRBV7-9 14
TGTGCCAGCAGCCCCGGGGGGAGGATTAGCACAGATACGCAGTATTTT CASSPGGRISTDTQYF TRBJ2-3 TRBD2 - TRBV11-2 16
TGCGCCAGCAGCTTTGAAGGACAGGGGGCGGGCACCGGGGAGCTGTTTTTT CASSFEGQGAGTGELFF TRBJ2-2 TRBD1 - TRBV5-1 17
TGTGCCAGCAGTCGCGAGGGGACCGGGGAGCTGTTTTTT CASSREGTGELFF TRBJ2-2 - many TRBV12-3/TRBV12-4 13
TGCAGCGTTGGGATCCCGCAGGGCCCTGAAAAACTGTTTTTT CSVGIPQGPEKLFF TRBJ1-4 - few TRBV29-1 14
TGTGCCAGCAGTTTGGGGACTAGCGGACGAACGAACACCGGGGAGCTGTTTTTT CASSLGTSGRTNTGELFF TRBJ2-2 TRBD2 - TRBV2 18
TGTGCCAGCAGTTATGGGGTTTGGGGCAATGAGCAGTTCTTC CASSYGVWGNEQFF TRBJ2-1 - many TRBV6-5 14
TGTGCCAGCAGTTTAATGAAGAGGAGGGTTAGCTCCTACGAGCAGTACTTC CASSLMKRRVSSYEQYF TRBJ2-7 - few TRBV28 17
TGTGCCAGCAGCGGCATTCGGGGGTTTCACGAGCAGTACTTC CASSGIRGFHEQYF TRBJ2-7 - many TRBV28 14
TGCAGTGCTTGGCCCGAACTAGCGGAATACAATGAGCAGTTCTTC CSAWPELAEYNEQFF TRBJ2-1 TRBD2 many TRBV20-1 15
TGTGCCAGCAGCCCGAACCGGGACACGCGGTTGGGGGAGCAGTACTTC CASSPNRDTRLGEQYF TRBJ2-7 - few TRBV5-5 16
TGTGCCATCACCGGGACTAGCTACAATGAGCAGTTCTTC CAITGTSYNEQFF TRBJ2-1 TRBD2 few TRBV10-3 13
TGTGCCAGCAGCCCCGAGGGCGGGAGATACAATGAGCAGTTCTTC CASSPEGGRYNEQFF TRBJ2-1 TRBD2 - TRBV7-6 15
TGTGCCAGCAGACTGGGACAGGCGAACACCGGGGAGCTGTTTTTT CASRLGQANTGELFF TRBJ2-2 TRBD1 - TRBV14 15
TGCAGTGCTAGAGAGTGGGAGGGCCACAACAATGAGCAGTTCTTC CSAREWEGHNNEQFF TRBJ2-1 TRBD2 few TRBV20-1 15
TGTGCCAGCAGCCCGGGGACTAGAATCGATGAGCAGTTCTTC CASSPGTRIDEQFF TRBJ2-1 TRBD2 - TRBV5-4 14
TGTGCCAGCAGTTTAGATAGGTCTGGAGCCAAAAACATTCAGTACTTC CASSLDRSGAKNIQYF TRBJ2-4 - - TRBV27 16
TGTGCCAGCAGCCCCTCGGCAGGCCCTAGGGACTTACCGTTCTTC CASSPSAGPRDLPFF TRBJ2-1 - few TRBV5-8 15
TGCGCCAGCAGCCAAGCCGGGGGGGCAGGATACTCCTACGAGCAGTACTTC CASSQAGGAGYSYEQYF TRBJ2-7 TRBD2 few TRBV4-1 17
TGTGCCAGCAGTTTATCGACTAGCGTTGTCCCCAATGAGCAGTTCTTC CASSLSTSVVPNEQFF TRBJ2-1 TRBD2 few TRBV27 16
TGTGCCAGCAGCTTAGATCCCTCACTTTTCGATGAGCAGTTCTTC CASSLDPSLFDEQFF TRBJ2-1 - few TRBV7-9 15
TGTGCCAGCAGCCCCTCGGTTGGGGTTGTGGCCTACGAGCAGTACTTC CASSPSVGVVAYEQYF TRBJ2-7 - many TRBV7-2 16
TGCAGCGTTTCTCGGGAGCCCCAAGAGACCCAGTACTTC CSVSREPQETQYF TRBJ2-5 - few TRBV29-1 13
TGCGCCAGCAGCGCTAGGGGGACCGGGGAGCTGTTTTTT CASSARGTGELFF TRBJ2-2 - - TRBV4-3 13
TGTGCCAGCAGGCGCATGGGAAGCAATCAGCCCCAGCATTTT CASRRMGSNQPQHF TRBJ1-5 - - TRBV6-1 14
TGCGCCAGCAGCCATGGTCCGGCGGGTGATCAGCCCCAGCATTTT CASSHGPAGDQPQHF TRBJ1-5 - - TRBV4-1 15
TGCGCCAGCAGCCAAGAGATACGGAGTAGGGATGAGCAGTTCTTC CASSQEIRSRDEQFF TRBJ2-1 - - TRBV4-1 15
TGTGCCAGCAGCTTGCGGATCTGGGACAGGGCCTACAATGAGCAGTTCTTC CASSLRIWDRAYNEQFF TRBJ2-1 TRBD1 many TRBV5-6 17